This TCR beta chain comes out of a study of T cell responses to AZD1222 COVID-19 vaccine. Across the study: Recipients boosted at about 4 weeks or about 12 weeks are pooled. Regarding the study as a whole: Most donors were white British and more were female, and clonal diversity was possibly underestimated. A rise in Spike-specific TCR breadth and depth followed two AZD1222 doses.

The CDR3 sequence is 16 residues long. Germline assignment: CDR1 MDHEN and CDR2 SYDVKM. J was trimmed by 7 bases and V by 6 bases; bases with no gene match: 14. On this clone itself: What it recognizes is unknown.

The assay was immunoSEQ multiplex PCR, and TCRdb's table has in-frame clones only and misses some. The sample carries about 170,000 clones, more than 80% recorded once. The source of this sequence is an adult in good health. Sequences were derived from peripheral blood, sampled on day 0 of AZD1222 vaccination. This rearrangement joins TRBV28 to TRBJ2-1; 8 nucleotides line up with TRBD2. The CDR3 sequence: CASRSGGLLVRNEQFF. For the CDR3, the DNA is TGTGCCAGCAGGTCGGGGGGGCTTTTGGTCCGGAATGAGCAGTTCTTC.